The present entry profiles one T cell receptor (beta chain) with its context. This sample was included in a study of blood T cell repertoires in COVID-19. Germline CDR1 is KGHDR and CDR2 is SFDVKD. V was clipped by 4 bases and J by 5 bases, with 14 bases between them. The CDR3 consists of 14 residues. Measured with immunoSEQ multiplex PCR; TCRdb has only the in-frame clones, and not every one. The sample contains about 95,000 clones, over 80% of which appear only once. Sequencing input: peripheral blood. The rearrangement uses TRBV24-1 and TRBJ2-7; tentatively, D is TRBD2 (5 bases). The TCR was taken from a woman between 45 and 60 years old in a cohort sampled during active COVID-19. The CDR3 DNA reads TGTGCCACCAGTGACCCCCCCCCGGGGAACGAGCAGTACTTC. It codes for CATSDPPPGNEQYF.